This T cell receptor beta chain was observed in a study of PD-L1 blockade in urothelial cancer. Whole-study context: Analyzed time points were 3 weeks (second dose) and 6 weeks after therapy began. Blood-derived samples held a median around 140,000 T cells.

Looked up from germline, CDR1 is LGHNA and CDR2 is YSLEER. The CDR3 has 13 residues. The V end was cut by 7 bases, the J end by 4 bases, with 13 bases between. Some clones are missing from TCRdb's copy, which holds only in-frame ones; the method was immunoSEQ multiplex PCR. The sample records 20,000 to 25,000 clones, around 82% being singletons. Time point indicated: peripheral blood 6 weeks after treatment start. The clonotype originates from a man in his 70s with urothelial cancer. The starting material was PBMCs, obtained around atezolizumab (anti-PD-L1) treatment. V gene TRBV4-3 combines with J gene TRBJ1-1; D might be TRBD1 (6 bases). CDR3 DNA sequence: TGCGCCAGCAAGCAACAAGGGGGCACTGAAGCTTTCTTT. It translates to CASKQQGGTEAFF.